The clone carrying this T cell receptor beta chain was seen ten or more times. Preparing the TCRbeta library involved the use of unique molecular identifiers. Each CDR3 protein gets one entry after TCRdb re-called the PCR reads with MiXCR. The sample has 490,000 or so distinct CDR3 sequences; around 12% are singletons. This entry belongs to a study of T-cell reconstitution after alpha-beta-depleted transplantation in children. This CDR3 contains 14 residues. Germline V gene lookup returns CDR1 SGHTA and CDR2 FQGNSA. V lost 6 bases and J lost 6; bases outside the gene matches: 3. The chain uses TRBV7-2 and TRBJ1-6, with 9 positions matching TRBD1. The receptor was isolated from a human donor who donated a stem cell graft to a child with combined immunodeficiency. The sequences come from PBMCs from the stem cell graft donor, collected from the stem cell graft. CDR3 DNA: TGTGCCAGCAGGAGACAGGGGGGTAATTCACCCCTCCACTTT. Translated, it gives CASRRQGGNSPLHF.